In this sample, the clone carrying this T cell receptor beta chain turned up a few times. Its target is not known. The sample comes from a study of response to subunit inactivated influenza vaccine. The germline V and J ends were trimmed by 3 bases and 6 bases, with 15 bases remaining between them. There are 14 residues in the CDR3. Germline-derived CDR1 and CDR2 are GTSNPN and SVGIG (reference sequence). The study's findings and limits: Seasonal influenza vaccination, on each occasion, was suggested by the authors to recruit few new T cells.

From the RT-PCR reads, TCRdb called clonotypes with MiXCR, one entry per CDR3 protein. The data show about half a million distinct CDR3 sequences, with less than 10% seen just once and 10% to 15% held by the top ten. The receptor was isolated from a man aged 50-75 years who received an inactivated influenza vaccine. V usage is TRBV30 and J usage is TRBJ2-4; either TRBD1 or TRBD2 may supply D (5 bases each). Specimen: PBMCs from blood, collected around 25 months after vaccination. CDR3 residues: CAWSPDLGANIQYF. The CDR3 nucleotides read TGTGCCTGGAGCCCGGACTTAGGGGCAAACATTCAGTACTTC.